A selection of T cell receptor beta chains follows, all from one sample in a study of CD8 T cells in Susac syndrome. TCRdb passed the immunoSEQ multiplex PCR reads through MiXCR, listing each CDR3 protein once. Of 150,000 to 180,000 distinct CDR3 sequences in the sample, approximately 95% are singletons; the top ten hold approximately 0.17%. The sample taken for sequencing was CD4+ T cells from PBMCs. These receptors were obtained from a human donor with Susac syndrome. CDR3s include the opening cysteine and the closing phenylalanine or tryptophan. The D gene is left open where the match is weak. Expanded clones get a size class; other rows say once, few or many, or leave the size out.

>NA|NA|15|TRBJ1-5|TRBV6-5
CASSPDSVRDQPQHF
TGTGCCAGCAGCCCGGACTCGGTTCGGGATCAGCCCCAGCATTTT
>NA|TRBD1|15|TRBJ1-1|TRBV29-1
CSVVSGGNMNTEAFF
TGCAGCGTTGTTTCAGGGGGGAACATGAACACTGAAGCTTTCTTT
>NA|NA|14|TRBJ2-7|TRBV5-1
CASSLGGDTYEQYF
TGCGCCAGCAGCTTGGGGGGTGATACCTACGAGCAGTACTTC
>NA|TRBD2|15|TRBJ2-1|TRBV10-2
CASSEVAGTYNEQFF
TGCGCCAGCAGTGAGGTAGCGGGGACCTACAATGAGCAGTTCTTC
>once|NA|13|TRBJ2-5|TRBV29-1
CSVVRGVQETQYF
TGCAGCGTTGTTCGAGGGGTCCAAGAGACCCAGTACTTC
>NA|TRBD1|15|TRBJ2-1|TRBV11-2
CASSLVGDSNNEQFF
TGTGCCAGCAGCTTAGTAGGGGACAGCAACAATGAGCAGTTCTTC
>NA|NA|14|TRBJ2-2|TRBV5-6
CASSLEQHTGELFF
TGTGCCAGCAGCTTGGAACAGCACACCGGGGAGCTGTTTTTT
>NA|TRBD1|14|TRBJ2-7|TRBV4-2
CASSLRDSPYEQYF
TGTGCCAGCAGCCTCCGGGACAGCCCCTACGAGCAGTACTTC
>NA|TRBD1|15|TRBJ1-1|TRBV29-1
CSVGQGGSLNTEAFF
TGCAGCGTGGGACAGGGGGGATCTTTGAACACTGAAGCTTTCTTT
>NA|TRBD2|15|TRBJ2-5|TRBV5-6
CASSLAAGGMETQYF
TGTGCCAGCAGCTTGGCCGCGGGGGGGATGGAGACCCAGTACTTC
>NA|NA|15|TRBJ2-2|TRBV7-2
CASSPRGEYTGELFF
TGTGCCAGCAGCCCGAGAGGGGAATACACCGGGGAGCTGTTTTTT
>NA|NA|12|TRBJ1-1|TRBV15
CATRSPATEAFF
TGTGCCACCCGCTCACCAGCTACTGAAGCTTTCTTT
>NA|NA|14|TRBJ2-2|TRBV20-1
CSARGGGADGELFF
TGCAGTGCTAGAGGTGGGGGGGCCGACGGGGAGCTGTTTTTT
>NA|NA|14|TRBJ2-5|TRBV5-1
CASSFLGTQETQYF
TGCGCCAGCAGCTTCCTGGGGACGCAAGAGACCCAGTACTTC
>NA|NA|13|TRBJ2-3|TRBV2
CANSGTVPDTQYF
TGTGCCAACAGTGGGACCGTGCCAGATACGCAGTATTTT
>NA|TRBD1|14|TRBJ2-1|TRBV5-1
CASSPRGSGNEQFF
TGCGCCAGCAGCCCCAGGGGGAGCGGCAATGAGCAGTTCTTC
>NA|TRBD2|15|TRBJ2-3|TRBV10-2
CASSDRGGTTDTQYF
TGCGCCAGCAGTGACCGCGGGGGGACGACAGATACGCAGTATTTT
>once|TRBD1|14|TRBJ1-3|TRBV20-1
CSATTGTAGNTIYF
TGCAGTGCTACCACCGGGACAGCTGGAAACACCATATATTTT
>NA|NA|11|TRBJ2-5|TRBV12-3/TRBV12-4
CASSLKEAQYF
TGTGCCAGCAGTTTAAAAGAGGCCCAGTACTTC
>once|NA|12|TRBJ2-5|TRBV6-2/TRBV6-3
CASSFTKETQYF
TGTGCCAGCAGTTTCACTAAAGAGACCCAGTACTTC
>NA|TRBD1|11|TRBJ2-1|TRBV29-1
CSVEDRQGQFF
TGCAGCGTTGAAGATAGACAGGGGCAGTTCTTC
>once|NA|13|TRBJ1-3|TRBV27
CATRGIAGNTIYF
TGTGCCACCCGAGGGATAGCTGGAAACACCATATATTTT
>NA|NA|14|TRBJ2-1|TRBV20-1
CSANWRGQGPGQFF
TGCAGTGCAAATTGGCGGGGGCAGGGTCCAGGGCAATTCTTC
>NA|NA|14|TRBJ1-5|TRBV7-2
CASSQSGVNQPQHF
TGTGCCAGCAGCCAATCAGGGGTAAATCAGCCCCAGCATTTT
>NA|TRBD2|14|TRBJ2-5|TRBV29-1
CSVSGTSGAGTQYF
TGCAGCGTGTCCGGGACTAGCGGGGCGGGGACCCAGTACTTC
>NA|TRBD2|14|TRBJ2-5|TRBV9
CASSVSGGFETQYF
TGTGCCAGCAGCGTCAGCGGGGGATTCGAGACCCAGTACTTC
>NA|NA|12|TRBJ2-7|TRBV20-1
CSAREGWDEQYF
TGCAGTGCTAGAGAGGGATGGGACGAGCAGTACTTC
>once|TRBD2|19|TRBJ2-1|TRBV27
CASSLLYPRTSRGGNEQFF
TGTGCCAGCAGTTTATTATACCCACGGACTAGCCGGGGGGGCAATGAGCAGTTCTTC
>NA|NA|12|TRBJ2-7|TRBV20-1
CSARGKRYEQYF
TGCAGTGCTAGAGGCAAGCGTTACGAGCAGTACTTC
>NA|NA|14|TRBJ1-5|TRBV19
CASINRRGGGTQHF
TGTGCCAGTATCAATCGGCGGGGAGGCGGAACCCAGCATTTT
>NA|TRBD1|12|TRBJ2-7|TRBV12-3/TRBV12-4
CASSPGQWPQYF
TGTGCCAGCAGTCCGGGACAGTGGCCGCAGTACTTC
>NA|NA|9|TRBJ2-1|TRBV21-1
CASSKKQFF
TGTGCCAGCAGCAAGAAGCAGTTCTTC
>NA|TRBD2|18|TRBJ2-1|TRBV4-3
CASSQGAGGPQRYNEQFF
TGCGCCAGCAGCCAAGGAGCGGGGGGGCCTCAGAGGTACAATGAGCAGTTCTTC
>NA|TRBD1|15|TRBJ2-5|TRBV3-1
CASSLGQGARETQYF
TGTGCCAGCAGCCTCGGACAGGGGGCGAGGGAGACCCAGTACTTC
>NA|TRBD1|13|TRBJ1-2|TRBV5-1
CASSTGTGDGYTF
TGCGCCAGCAGCACCGGGACAGGGGATGGCTACACCTTC
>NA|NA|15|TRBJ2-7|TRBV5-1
CASKLSEPSSYEQYF
TGCGCCAGCAAACTGAGTGAGCCAAGCTCCTACGAGCAGTACTTC
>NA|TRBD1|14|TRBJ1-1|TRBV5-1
CASSPGQGVSEAFF
TGCGCCAGCAGCCCGGGACAGGGGGTCTCTGAAGCTTTCTTT
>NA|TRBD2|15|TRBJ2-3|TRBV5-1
CASSSGLAGTDTQYF
TGCGCCAGCAGCTCGGGACTAGCGGGTACAGATACGCAGTATTTT
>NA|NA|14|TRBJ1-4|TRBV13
CASSLSTAAQKLFF
TGTGCCAGCAGCTTATCGACAGCTGCTCAAAAACTGTTTTTT
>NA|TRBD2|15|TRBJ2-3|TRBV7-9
CASSFSGGITDTQYF
TGTGCCAGCAGCTTTAGCGGGGGGATCACAGATACGCAGTATTTT
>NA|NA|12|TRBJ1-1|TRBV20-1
CSANLRGTEAFF
TGCAGTGCTAATCTCCGAGGCACTGAAGCTTTCTTT
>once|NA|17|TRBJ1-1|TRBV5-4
CASSLKRGHNSNTEAFF
TGTGCCAGCAGCTTAAAAAGGGGCCACAATTCCAACACTGAAGCTTTCTTT
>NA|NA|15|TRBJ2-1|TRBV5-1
CASSLDLKNSNEQFF
TGCGCCAGCAGCTTGGATCTGAAGAACTCCAATGAGCAGTTCTTC
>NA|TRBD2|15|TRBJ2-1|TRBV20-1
CSARTSGGPYNEQFF
TGCAGTGCTAGGACTAGCGGGGGGCCCTACAATGAGCAGTTCTTC
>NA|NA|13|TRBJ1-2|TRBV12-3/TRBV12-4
CASNYGGAYGYTF
TGTGCCAGCAATTACGGCGGTGCCTATGGCTACACCTTC
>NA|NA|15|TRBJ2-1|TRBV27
CASSLGPTGIHEQFF
TGTGCCAGCAGTTTAGGACCCACGGGGATCCATGAGCAGTTCTTC
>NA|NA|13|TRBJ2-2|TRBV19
CASSSLGTGELFF
TGTGCCAGTAGCAGTCTGGGCACCGGGGAGCTGTTTTTT
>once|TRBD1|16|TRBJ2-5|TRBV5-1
CASSRDGQGVQETQYF
TGCGCCAGCAGCCGGGACGGGCAGGGGGTCCAAGAGACCCAGTACTTC